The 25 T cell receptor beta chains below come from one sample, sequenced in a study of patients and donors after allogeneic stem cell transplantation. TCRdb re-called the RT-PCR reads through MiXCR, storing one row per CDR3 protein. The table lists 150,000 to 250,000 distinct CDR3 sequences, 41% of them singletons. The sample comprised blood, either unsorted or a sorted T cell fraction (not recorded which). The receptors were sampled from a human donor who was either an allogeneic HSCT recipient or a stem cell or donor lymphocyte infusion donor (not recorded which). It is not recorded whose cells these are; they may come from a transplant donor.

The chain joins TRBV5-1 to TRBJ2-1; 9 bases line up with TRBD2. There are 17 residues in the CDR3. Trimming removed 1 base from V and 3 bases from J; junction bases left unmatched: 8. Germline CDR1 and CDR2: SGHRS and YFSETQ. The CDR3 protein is CASSLLTSGLNYNEQFF. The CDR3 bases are TGCGCCAGCAGCTTGTTGACTAGCGGCCTGAACTACAATGAGCAGTTCTTC.

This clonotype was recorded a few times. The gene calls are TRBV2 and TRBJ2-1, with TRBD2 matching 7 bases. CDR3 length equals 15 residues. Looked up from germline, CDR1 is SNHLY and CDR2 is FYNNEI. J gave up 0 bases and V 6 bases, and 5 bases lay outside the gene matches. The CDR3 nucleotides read TGTGCCAGCAGCGACCTAGCGGTCTCCTACAATGAGCAGTTCTTC. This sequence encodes CASSDLAVSYNEQFF.

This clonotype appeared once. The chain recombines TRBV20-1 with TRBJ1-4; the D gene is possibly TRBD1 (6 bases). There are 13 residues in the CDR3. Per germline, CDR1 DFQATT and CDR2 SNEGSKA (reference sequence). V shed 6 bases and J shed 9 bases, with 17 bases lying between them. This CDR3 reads CSAPDREGQKLFF. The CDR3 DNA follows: TGCAGTGCCCCGGACAGAGAAGGGCAAAAACTGTTTTTT.

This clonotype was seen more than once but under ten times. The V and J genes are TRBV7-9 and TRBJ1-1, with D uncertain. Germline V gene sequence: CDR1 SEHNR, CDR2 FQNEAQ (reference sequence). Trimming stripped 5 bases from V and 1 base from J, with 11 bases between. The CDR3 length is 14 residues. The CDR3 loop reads CASSPPVPNTEAFF. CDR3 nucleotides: TGTGCCAGCAGCCCGCCCGTCCCGAACACTGAAGCTTTCTTT.

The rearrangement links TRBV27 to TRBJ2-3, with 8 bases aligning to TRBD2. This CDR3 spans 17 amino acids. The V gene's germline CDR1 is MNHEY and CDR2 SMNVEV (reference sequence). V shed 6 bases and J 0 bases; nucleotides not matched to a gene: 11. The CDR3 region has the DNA TGTGCCAGCAGCCTCTATAGCGGGGCCGCTAGCACAGATACGCAGTATTTT. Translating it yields CASSLYSGAASTDTQYF.

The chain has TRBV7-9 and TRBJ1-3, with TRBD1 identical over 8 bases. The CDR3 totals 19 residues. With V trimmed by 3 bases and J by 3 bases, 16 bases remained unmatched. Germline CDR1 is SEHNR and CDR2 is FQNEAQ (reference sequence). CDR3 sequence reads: CASSFGQGPQLGLGNTIYF. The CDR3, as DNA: TGTGCCAGCAGCTTCGGACAGGGACCCCAATTGGGGCTTGGAAACACCATATATTTT.

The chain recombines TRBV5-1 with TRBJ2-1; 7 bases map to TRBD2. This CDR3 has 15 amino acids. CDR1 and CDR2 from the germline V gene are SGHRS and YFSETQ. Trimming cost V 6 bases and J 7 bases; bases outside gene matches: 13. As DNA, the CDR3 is TGCGCCAGCACCCTAGACGGCGGGAGAGGGAATGAGCAGTTCTTC. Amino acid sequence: CASTLDGGRGNEQFF.

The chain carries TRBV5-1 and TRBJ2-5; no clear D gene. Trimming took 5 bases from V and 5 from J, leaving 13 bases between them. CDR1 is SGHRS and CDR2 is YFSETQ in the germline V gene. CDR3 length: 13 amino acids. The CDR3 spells CASSPAFGETQYF. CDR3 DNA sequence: TGCGCCAGCAGTCCCGCCTTCGGTGAGACCCAGTACTTC.

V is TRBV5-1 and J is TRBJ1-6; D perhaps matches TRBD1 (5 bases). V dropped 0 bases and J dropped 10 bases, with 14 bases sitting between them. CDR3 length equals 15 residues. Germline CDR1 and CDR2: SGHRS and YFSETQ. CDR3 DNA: TGCGCCAGCAGCTTGGGACAGCCAAGGACCTCACCCCTCCACTTT. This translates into CASSLGQPRTSPLHF.

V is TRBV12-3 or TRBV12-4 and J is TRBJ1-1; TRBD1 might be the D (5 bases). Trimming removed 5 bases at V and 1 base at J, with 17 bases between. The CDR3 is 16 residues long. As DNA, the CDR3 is TGTGCCAGCAGTCGACCTAGGCGGGGCGAGAACACTGAAGCTTTCTTT. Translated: CASSRPRRGENTEAFF.

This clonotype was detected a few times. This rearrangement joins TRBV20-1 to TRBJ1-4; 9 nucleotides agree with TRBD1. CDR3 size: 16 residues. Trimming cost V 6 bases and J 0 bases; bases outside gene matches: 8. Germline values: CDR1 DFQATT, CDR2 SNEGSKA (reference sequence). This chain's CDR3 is CSARPGQGATNEKLFF. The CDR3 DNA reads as TGCAGTGCCCGCCCGGGACAGGGAGCAACTAATGAAAAACTGTTTTTT.

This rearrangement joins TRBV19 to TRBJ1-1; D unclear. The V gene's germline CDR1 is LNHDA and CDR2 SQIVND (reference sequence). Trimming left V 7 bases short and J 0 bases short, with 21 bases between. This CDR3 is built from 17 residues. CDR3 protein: CASTIAGATHLNTEAFF. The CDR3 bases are TGTGCCAGTACCATTGCAGGAGCTACCCATTTGAACACTGAAGCTTTCTTT. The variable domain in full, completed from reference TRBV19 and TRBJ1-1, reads DGGITQSPKYLFRKEGQNVTLSCEQNLNHDAMYWYRQDPGQGLRLIYYSQIVNDFQKGDIAEGYSVSREKKESFPLTVTSAQKNPTAFYLCASTIAGATHLNTEAFFGQGTRLTVV.

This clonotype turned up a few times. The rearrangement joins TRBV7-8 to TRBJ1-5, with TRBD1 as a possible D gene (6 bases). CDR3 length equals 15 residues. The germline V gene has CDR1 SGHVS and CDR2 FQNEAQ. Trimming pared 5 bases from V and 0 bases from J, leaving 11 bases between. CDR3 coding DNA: TGTGCCAGCAGCCCCAACAGGGTTAGCAATCAGCCCCAGCATTTT. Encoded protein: CASSPNRVSNQPQHF. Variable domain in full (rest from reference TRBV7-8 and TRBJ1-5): GAGVSQSPRYKVAKRGQDVALRCDPISGHVSLFWYQQALGQGPEFLTYFQNEAQLDKSGLPSDRFFAERPEGSVSTLKIQRTQQEDSAVYLCASSPNRVSNQPQHFGDGTRLSIL.

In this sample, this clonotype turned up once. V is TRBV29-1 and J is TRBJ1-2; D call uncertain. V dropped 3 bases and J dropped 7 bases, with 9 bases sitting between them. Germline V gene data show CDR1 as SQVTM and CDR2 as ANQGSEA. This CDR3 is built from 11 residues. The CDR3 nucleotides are TGCAGCGTTGAGACCCCCTCTGGCTACACCTTC. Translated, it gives CSVETPSGYTF.

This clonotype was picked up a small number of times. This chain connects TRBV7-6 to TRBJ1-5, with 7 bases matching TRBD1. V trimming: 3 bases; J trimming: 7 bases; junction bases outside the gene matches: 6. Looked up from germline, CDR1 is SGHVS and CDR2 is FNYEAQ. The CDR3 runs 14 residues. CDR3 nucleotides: TGTGCCAGCAGCTTGTCAGGGGGGAGCCAGCCCCAGCATTTT. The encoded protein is CASSLSGGSQPQHF.

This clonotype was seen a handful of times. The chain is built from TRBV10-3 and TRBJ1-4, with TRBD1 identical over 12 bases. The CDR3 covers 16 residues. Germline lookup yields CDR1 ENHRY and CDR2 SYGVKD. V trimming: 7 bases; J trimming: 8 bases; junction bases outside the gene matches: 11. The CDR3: CAIILRNGTGGEKLFF. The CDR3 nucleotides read TGTGCCATCATCCTTAGGAACGGGACAGGGGGCGAAAAACTGTTTTTT.

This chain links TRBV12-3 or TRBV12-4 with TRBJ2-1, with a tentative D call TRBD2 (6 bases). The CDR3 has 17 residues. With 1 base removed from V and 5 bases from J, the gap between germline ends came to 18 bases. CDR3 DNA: TGTGCCAGCAGTTTAGAGGGTCGGGACTGGGGGAACAATGAGCAGTTCTTC. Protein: CASSLEGRDWGNNEQFF.

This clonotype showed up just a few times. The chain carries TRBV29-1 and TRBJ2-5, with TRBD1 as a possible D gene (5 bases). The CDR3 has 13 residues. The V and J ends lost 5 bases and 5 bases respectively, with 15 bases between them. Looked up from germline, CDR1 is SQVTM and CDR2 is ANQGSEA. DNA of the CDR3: TGCAGCGTTACATGGGGCGTCGCGGAGACCCAGTACTTC. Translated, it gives CSVTWGVAETQYF.

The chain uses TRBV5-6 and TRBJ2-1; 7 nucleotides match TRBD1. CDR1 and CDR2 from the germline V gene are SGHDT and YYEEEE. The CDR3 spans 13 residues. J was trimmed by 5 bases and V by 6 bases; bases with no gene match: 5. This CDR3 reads CASTQGTDNEQFF. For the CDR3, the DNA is TGTGCCAGCACGCAGGGGACAGACAATGAGCAGTTCTTC.

The CDR3 loop reads CASSTTADLYGYTF. The DNA for the CDR3 is TGTGCCAGCAGTACGACAGCTGATCTCTATGGCTACACCTTC. The chain joins TRBV6-5 to TRBJ1-2; TRBD1 might be the D (5 bases). This CDR3 has 14 residues. Germline CDR1 and CDR2: MNHEY and SVGAGI. The V and J ends lost 5 bases and 4 bases respectively, with 14 bases between them.

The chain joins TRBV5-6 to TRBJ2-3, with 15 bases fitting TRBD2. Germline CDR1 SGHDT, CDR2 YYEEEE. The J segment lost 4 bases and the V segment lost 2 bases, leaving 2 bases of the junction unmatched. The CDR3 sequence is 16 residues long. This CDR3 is CASSFGTSGRSDTQYF. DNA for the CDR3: TGTGCCAGCAGCTTCGGGACTAGCGGGAGGTCAGATACGCAGTATTTT. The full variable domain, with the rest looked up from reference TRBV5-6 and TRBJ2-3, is DAGVTQSPTHLIKTRGQQVTLRCSPKSGHDTVSWYQQALGQGPQFIFQYYEEEERQRGNFPDRFSGHQFPNYSSELNVNALLLGDSALYLCASSFGTSGRSDTQYFGPGTRLTVL.

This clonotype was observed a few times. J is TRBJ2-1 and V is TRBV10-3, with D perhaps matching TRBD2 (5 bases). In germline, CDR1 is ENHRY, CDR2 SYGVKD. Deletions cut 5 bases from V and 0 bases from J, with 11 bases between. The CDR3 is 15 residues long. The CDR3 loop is CAISSNGNSYNEQFF. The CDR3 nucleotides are TGTGCCATCAGTAGTAACGGGAACTCCTACAATGAGCAGTTCTTC.

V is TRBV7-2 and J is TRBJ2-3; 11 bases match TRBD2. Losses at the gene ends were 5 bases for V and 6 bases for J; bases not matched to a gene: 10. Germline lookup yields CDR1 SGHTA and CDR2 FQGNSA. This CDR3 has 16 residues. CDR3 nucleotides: TGTGCCAGCAGCCTAACCGGGACTAGCGGTTTGGATACGCAGTATTTT. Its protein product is CASSLTGTSGLDTQYF. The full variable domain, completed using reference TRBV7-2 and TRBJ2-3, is GAGVSQSPSNKVTEKGKDVELRCDPISGHTALYWYRQSLGQGLEFLIYFQGNSAPDKSGLPSDRFSAERTGGSVSTLTIQRTQQEDSAVYLCASSLTGTSGLDTQYFGPGTRLTVL.

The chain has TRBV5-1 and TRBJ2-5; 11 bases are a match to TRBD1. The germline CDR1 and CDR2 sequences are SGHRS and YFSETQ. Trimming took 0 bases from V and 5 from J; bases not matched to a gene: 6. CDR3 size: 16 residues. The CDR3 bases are TGCGCCAGCAGCTTGGGAGGACAGGGGGCCGGGGAGACCCAGTACTTC. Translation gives CASSLGGQGAGETQYF.

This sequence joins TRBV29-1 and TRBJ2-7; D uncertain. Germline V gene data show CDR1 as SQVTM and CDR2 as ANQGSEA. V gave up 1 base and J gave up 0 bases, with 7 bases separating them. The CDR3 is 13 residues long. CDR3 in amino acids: CSVEGIYSYEQYF. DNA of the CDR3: TGCAGCGTTGAAGGGATCTACTCCTACGAGCAGTACTTC.